This T cell receptor beta chain was obtained from a study of T cells in localized non-small cell lung cancer. This table comes from immunoSEQ multiplex PCR, and its TCRdb copy is limited to in-frame clones, with some not included. The table lists 15,000 to 25,000 clones, approximately 90% of them singletons, with roughly 8.1% in the top ten. The CDR3 is 14 residues long. The ends were cut back, 3 bases at V and 3 bases at J, with 12 bases in the middle. Germline loops: CDR1 MNHNS, CDR2 SASEGT. Overall study findings and caveats: Overall survival was longer when the density of T cells in the blood was higher. The study found T cell clonality highest in uninvolved adjacent lung, above tumor. Among the top 100 tumor clones, a median around 57 appeared in adjacent lung.

With regard to this clone: Its antigen is not known.

The chain recombines TRBV6-1 with TRBJ2-7, with a possible D match to TRBD1 (6 bases). The sequence was obtained from a man aged 40 to 75 with stage I lung adenocarcinoma. Source: peripheral blood, taken before any cancer treatment. The CDR3 nucleotides read TGTGCCAGCAGTGAGGGACACTTAAGCTACGAGCAGTACTTC. Translating it yields CASSEGHLSYEQYF.